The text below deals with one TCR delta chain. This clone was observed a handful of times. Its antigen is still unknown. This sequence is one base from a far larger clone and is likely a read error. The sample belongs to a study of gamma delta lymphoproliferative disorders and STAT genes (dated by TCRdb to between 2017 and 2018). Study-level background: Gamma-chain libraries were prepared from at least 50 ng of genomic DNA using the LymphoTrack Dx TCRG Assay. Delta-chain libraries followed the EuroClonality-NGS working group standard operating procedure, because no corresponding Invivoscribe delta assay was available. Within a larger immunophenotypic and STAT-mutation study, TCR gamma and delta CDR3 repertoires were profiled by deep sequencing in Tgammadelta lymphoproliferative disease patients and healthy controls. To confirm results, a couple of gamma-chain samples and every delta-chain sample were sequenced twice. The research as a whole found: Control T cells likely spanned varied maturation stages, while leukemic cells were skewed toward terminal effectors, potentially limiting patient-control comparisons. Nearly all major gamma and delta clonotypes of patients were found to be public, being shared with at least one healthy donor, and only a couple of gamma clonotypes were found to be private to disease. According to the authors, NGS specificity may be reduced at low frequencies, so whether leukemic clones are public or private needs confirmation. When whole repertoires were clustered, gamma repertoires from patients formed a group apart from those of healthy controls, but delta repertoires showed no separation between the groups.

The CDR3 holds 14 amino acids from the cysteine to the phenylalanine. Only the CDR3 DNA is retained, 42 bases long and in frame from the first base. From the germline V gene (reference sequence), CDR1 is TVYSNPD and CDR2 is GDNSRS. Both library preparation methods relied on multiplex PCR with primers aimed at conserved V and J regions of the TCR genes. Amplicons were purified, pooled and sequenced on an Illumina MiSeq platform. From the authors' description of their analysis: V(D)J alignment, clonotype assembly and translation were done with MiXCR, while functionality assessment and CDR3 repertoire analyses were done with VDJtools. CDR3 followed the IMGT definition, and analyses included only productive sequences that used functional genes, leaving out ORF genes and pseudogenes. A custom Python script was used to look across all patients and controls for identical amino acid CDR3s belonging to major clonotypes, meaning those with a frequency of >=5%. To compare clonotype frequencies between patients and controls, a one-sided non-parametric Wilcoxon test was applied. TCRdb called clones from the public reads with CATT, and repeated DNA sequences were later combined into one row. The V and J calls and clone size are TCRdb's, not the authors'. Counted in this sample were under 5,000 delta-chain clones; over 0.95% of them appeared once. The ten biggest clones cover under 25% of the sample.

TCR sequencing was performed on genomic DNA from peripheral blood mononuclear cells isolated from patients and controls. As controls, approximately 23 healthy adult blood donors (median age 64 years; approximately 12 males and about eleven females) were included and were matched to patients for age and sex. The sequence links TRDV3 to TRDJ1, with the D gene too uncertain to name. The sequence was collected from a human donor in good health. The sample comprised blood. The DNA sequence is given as TGTGCCTGCAAGGCCAATCCGTACACCGATAAACTCACCTTT. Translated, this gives CACKANPYTDKLTF.